The 13 T cell receptor beta chains in this list originate from one sample, sequenced in a study of regulatory T cells in long-lasting Graves disease. To make TCR beta libraries, researchers used iRepertoire HTBI primers and Arm-PCR of CDR3 regions. In TCRdb, the multiplex PCR reads were re-called with MiXCR into one record per CDR3 protein. The sample records more than 650,000 distinct CDR3 sequences, approximately 29% being singletons. Time point indicated: persistent/refractory GD, antithyroid drugs over 5 years with positive TRAb. RNA extracted from PBMCs served as the sequencing template. The source material was peripheral blood mononuclear cells (PBMCs), sampled when the disease was refractory, from a patient treated with antithyroid drugs. All receptors derive from a female donor with Graves disease.

This clonotype occurred a few times. The chain employs TRBV5-1 and TRBJ1-2, with D uncertain. CDR1 is SGHRS, CDR2 YFSETQ, per germline. CDR3 size: 13 residues. V dropped 3 bases and J dropped 3 bases, with 9 bases sitting between them. CDR3 DNA: TGCGCCAGCAGCTCCGCAGACTACTATGGCTACACCTTC. This translates into CASSSADYYGYTF.

The V gene is TRBV5-1, the J gene TRBJ2-1; D is undetermined. Trimming pared 0 bases from V and 4 bases from J, leaving 11 bases between. Germline-derived CDR1 and CDR2 are SGHRS and YFSETQ. The CDR3 length is 15 residues. This CDR3 reads CASSLAGGHYNEQFF. CDR3 nucleotide sequence: TGCGCCAGCAGCTTGGCCGGCGGCCATTACAATGAGCAGTTCTTC.

Regarding this clonotype: One junction end disagrees with the germline gene, perhaps due to a read error. The V gene is TRBV5-1, the J gene TRBJ1-2, with 7 bases aligning to TRBD1. The CDR3 has 15 amino acids. Germline loops: CDR1 SGHRS, CDR2 YFSETQ. The CDR3 spells CASSLGGTANYGYTF. CDR3 sequence (DNA): TGTGCCAGCAGCTTAGGGGGGACAGCTAACTATGGCTACACCTTC.

This clonotype was picked up a small number of times. The genes are TRBV11-1 and TRBJ2-7; 11 bases line up with TRBD2. Germline trimming cut 3 bases from V and 4 bases from J; bases unmatched to any gene: 11. Germline lookup yields CDR1 SGHAT and CDR2 FQDESV (reference sequence). The CDR3 is 17 amino acids. The CDR3 spells CASSFNQETSGKYEQYF. The CDR3 DNA follows: TGTGCCAGCAGCTTTAATCAGGAGACTAGCGGGAAATACGAGCAGTACTTC.

This clonotype was counted a few times. The chain recombines TRBV11-2 with TRBJ2-2; 9 bases map to TRBD2. The CDR3 runs to 16 residues. The V and J ends lost 3 bases and 7 bases, in that order; junction bases with no gene match: 9. The V gene's germline CDR1 is SGHAT and CDR2 FQNNGV. As DNA, the CDR3 is TGTGCCAGCAGCTTTAGGGGACTAGCTGTTGGCGGGGAGCTGTTTTTT. Translation gives CASSFRGLAVGGELFF.

This clonotype turned up a few times. The chain employs TRBV15 and TRBJ1-2, with no clear D. This CDR3 region has 15 residues. CDR1 is LNHNV, CDR2 YYDKDF, per germline (reference sequence). Trimming stripped 0 bases from V and 5 bases from J, with 13 bases between. The DNA for the CDR3 is TGTGCCACCAGCAGAGATCGGGCATCAAATTATGGCTACACCTTC. Translating it yields CATSRDRASNYGYTF. Full variable domain (remainder filled in from reference TRBV15 and TRBJ1-2): DAMVIQNPRYQVTQFGKPVTLSCSQTLNHNVMYWYQQKSSQAPKLLFHYYDKDFNNEADTPDNFQSRRPNTSFCFLDIRSPGLGDTAMYLCATSRDRASNYGYTFGSGTRLTVV.

A word on this clonotype: With a much larger clone just one base away, this may be a read error. The chain has TRBV6-9 and TRBJ1-3, with D uncertain. The ends were cut back, 3 bases at V and 4 bases at J, with 4 bases in the middle. Germline assignment: CDR1 MNHGY and CDR2 SVAAGI. The CDR3 loop spans 12 amino acids. The CDR3 DNA follows: TGTGCCAGCAGTTACCCCGGAAACACCATATATTTT. It codes for CASSYPGNTIYF.

This clonotype occurred many times. V gene TRBV11-1 combines with J gene TRBJ1-1; D remains unclear. Trimming stripped 2 bases from V and 1 base from J, with 11 bases between. This CDR3 has 15 amino acids. Germline values: CDR1 SGHAT, CDR2 FQDESV (reference sequence). CDR3 coding DNA: TGTGCCAGCAGCTTAAGGACGGCCCAGAACACTGAAGCTTTCTTT. It translates to CASSLRTAQNTEAFF.

The J gene is TRBJ1-1, the V gene TRBV15, with 9 bases lining up with TRBD1. The CDR3 runs 16 residues. The germline V gene encodes CDR1 LNHNV and CDR2 YYDKDF (reference sequence). V dropped 5 bases and J dropped 8; count of bases not matched to a gene: 15. The CDR3 spells CATSSLRDRAGLEAFF. Here the CDR3 DNA reads TGTGCCACCAGCTCTCTTCGGGACAGGGCGGGCCTCGAAGCTTTCTTT.

The V call is TRBV6-1, the J call TRBJ1-5; D is ambiguous. The germline V and J ends were trimmed by 6 bases and 5 bases, with 11 bases remaining between them. The CDR3 has 13 residues. Germline CDR1 MNHNS, CDR2 SASEGT. The CDR3 nucleotides are TGTGCCAGCAGCCGGGTTCTTGATCAGCCCCAGCATTTT. Its translation is CASSRVLDQPQHF.

As regards this clonotype: The junction departs from the called germline gene at one end, perhaps through a read error. The V gene is TRBV28, the J gene TRBJ1-5, with TRBD1 matching over 7 bases. This CDR3 is built from 16 residues. Germline loops: CDR1 MDHEN, CDR2 SYDVKM. The CDR3 region has the DNA TGTGTCAGCAGTGAACGGACAGGATTTAGCAATCAGCCCCAGCATTTT. Encoded protein: CVSSERTGFSNQPQHF.

This clonotype appeared a few times. This sequence joins TRBV20-1 and TRBJ1-6, with D perhaps TRBD1 (5 bases). The CDR3 covers 15 residues. Germline CDR1 DFQATT, CDR2 SNEGSKA (reference sequence). Trimming removed 0 bases from V and 6 bases from J, with 12 bases in between. The CDR3 protein is CSARDRFRGNSPLHF. The CDR3 DNA reads TGCAGTGCTAGAGATCGGTTTAGGGGTAATTCACCCCTCCACTTT.

In this sample, this clonotype turned up a few times. The chain has TRBV20-1 and TRBJ2-5; 9 bases agree with TRBD2. The length of the CDR3 is 15 residues. Trimming cost V 5 bases and J 4 bases; bases outside gene matches: 11. Looked up from germline, CDR1 is DFQATT and CDR2 is SNEGSKA (reference sequence). The CDR3, as DNA: TGCAGTGCTGAGGGCTTGCGGGAGGGCCCAGAGACCCAGTACTTC. Residues: CSAEGLREGPETQYF.